This is a list of T cell receptor beta chains from one sample in a study of OX40 agonist ivuxolimab in advanced cancers. The data were produced by immunoSEQ multiplex PCR, yet TCRdb's version contains in-frame clones alone and is incomplete. This table has nearly 80,000 clones, 70% to 90% appearing once. Sequencing used CD4+ or CD8+ T cells sorted from blood, obtained in a trial of the OX40 agonist ivuxolimab. These receptors were taken from an adult with an advanced solid tumor such as melanoma, head and neck, liver or kidney cancer. The CDR3 runs from the conserved cysteine through the conserved F or W. Each record gives: V gene, J gene, clone size, D gene, CDR3 DNA, CDR3 protein. The D gene is left open where the match is weak. The size field is filled for only some rows; it gives once, few, many or a size class.

v_gene: TRBV7-2
j_gene: TRBJ1-2
abundance: many
d_gene: .
CDR3nt: TGTGCCAGCAGCCCCTCTGGGGTCTATGGCTACACCTTC
CDR3aa: CASSPSGVYGYTF

v_gene: TRBV4-2
j_gene: TRBJ1-1
abundance: .
d_gene: .
CDR3nt: TGTGCCAGCAGCCAAGATCAGAACAGGAGAGCTTTCTTT
CDR3aa: CASSQDQNRRAFF

v_gene: TRBV28
j_gene: TRBJ1-2
abundance: .
d_gene: .
CDR3nt: TGTGCCAGCACGACAGGCCTCCCCAACTATGGCTACACCTTC
CDR3aa: CASTTGLPNYGYTF

v_gene: TRBV11-2
j_gene: TRBJ1-3
abundance: .
d_gene: .
CDR3nt: TGTGCCAGCAGCTTAAACACCGTCCGCTCTGGAAACACCATATATTTT
CDR3aa: CASSLNTVRSGNTIYF

v_gene: TRBV5-1
j_gene: TRBJ2-7
abundance: .
d_gene: TRBD1
CDR3nt: TGCGCCAGCAGCTGGGACAGAACTTACGAGCAGTACTTC
CDR3aa: CASSWDRTYEQYF

v_gene: TRBV4-3
j_gene: TRBJ2-2
abundance: once
d_gene: TRBD1
CDR3nt: TGCGCCAGCAGCCATGACACAGGGGGTGCCGGGGAGCTGTTTTTT
CDR3aa: CASSHDTGGAGELFF

v_gene: TRBV11-3
j_gene: TRBJ2-1
abundance: .
d_gene: TRBD2
CDR3nt: TGTGCCAGCAGCCATCAATTTAGCGGGGGGGGTAATGAGCAGTTCTTC
CDR3aa: CASSHQFSGGGNEQFF

v_gene: TRBV4-2
j_gene: TRBJ2-5
abundance: .
d_gene: .
CDR3nt: TGTGCCAGCAGCCAGACCTCAAAGGGGCAAGAGACCCAGTACTTC
CDR3aa: CASSQTSKGQETQYF

v_gene: TRBV29-1
j_gene: TRBJ2-5
abundance: .
d_gene: .
CDR3nt: TGCAGCGGCGGACATAACAAAGAGACCCAGTACTTC
CDR3aa: CSGGHNKETQYF

v_gene: TRBV5-1
j_gene: TRBJ1-2
abundance: .
d_gene: .
CDR3nt: TGCGCCAGCAGCTTGTGGGCTTGGGAGGACGGATACTATGGCTACACCTTC
CDR3aa: CASSLWAWEDGYYGYTF

v_gene: TRBV6-1
j_gene: TRBJ2-7
abundance: few
d_gene: TRBD2
CDR3nt: TGTGCCAGCAGTGGGAGCGGGAGGTCATCCTACGAGCAGTACTTC
CDR3aa: CASSGSGRSSYEQYF

v_gene: TRBV7-9
j_gene: TRBJ1-1
abundance: .
d_gene: .
CDR3nt: TGTGCCAGCAGCTTAGCTTACTCGCGGAACACTGAAGCTTTCTTT
CDR3aa: CASSLAYSRNTEAFF

v_gene: TRBV5-1
j_gene: TRBJ2-5
abundance: .
d_gene: .
CDR3nt: TGCGCCAGCAGCCGCGAGGGGGTAGAGACCCAGTACTTC
CDR3aa: CASSREGVETQYF

v_gene: TRBV18
j_gene: TRBJ1-1
abundance: .
d_gene: .
CDR3nt: TGTGCCAGCTCACGAGGGACACATGAAGCTTTCTTT
CDR3aa: CASSRGTHEAFF

v_gene: TRBV27
j_gene: TRBJ2-1
abundance: .
d_gene: TRBD1
CDR3nt: TGTGCCAGCAGTTTTCAAATTACAGGGGTTAGCTCCTACAATGAGCAGTTCTTC
CDR3aa: CASSFQITGVSSYNEQFF

v_gene: TRBV4-3
j_gene: TRBJ2-3
abundance: .
d_gene: .
CDR3nt: TGCGCCAGCAGCCTCAGGGGACGGGGGGGCACAGATACGCAGTATTTT
CDR3aa: CASSLRGRGGTDTQYF

v_gene: TRBV6-5
j_gene: TRBJ1-1
abundance: .
d_gene: .
CDR3nt: TGTGCCAGCAGTTACCTCGGGGGGAGGAGCACTGAAGCTTTCTTT
CDR3aa: CASSYLGGRSTEAFF

v_gene: TRBV30
j_gene: TRBJ1-1
abundance: .
d_gene: .
CDR3nt: TGTGCCTGGAGTGTATTGGGGTACACTGAAGCTTTCTTT
CDR3aa: CAWSVLGYTEAFF

v_gene: TRBV5-1
j_gene: TRBJ2-5
abundance: once
d_gene: .
CDR3nt: TGCGCCAGCAGCCGTATCACAGGGAAAGAGGCCCAGTACTTC
CDR3aa: CASSRITGKEAQYF

v_gene: TRBV19
j_gene: TRBJ2-5
abundance: .
d_gene: TRBD1
CDR3nt: TGTGCCAGTAGTTCCCTCCCCGGGACAGGGATCCAAGAGACCCAGTACTTC
CDR3aa: CASSSLPGTGIQETQYF

v_gene: TRBV6-1
j_gene: TRBJ2-7
abundance: .
d_gene: .
CDR3nt: TGTGCCAGCAGTGTTGACAGCGATCTATACGAGCAGTACTTC
CDR3aa: CASSVDSDLYEQYF

v_gene: TRBV14
j_gene: TRBJ1-3
abundance: once
d_gene: .
CDR3nt: TGTGCCAGCAGCACAGGGTATTCTGGAAACACCATATATTTT
CDR3aa: CASSTGYSGNTIYF

v_gene: TRBV29-1
j_gene: TRBJ1-1
abundance: .
d_gene: .
CDR3nt: TGCAGCGTTGGGGAAGAGCAGGACACTGAAGCTTTCTTT
CDR3aa: CSVGEEQDTEAFF

v_gene: TRBV19
j_gene: TRBJ2-1
abundance: .
d_gene: TRBD2
CDR3nt: TGTGCCAGTAGTAGCGGGAGGGCGGTGAATGAGCAGTTCTTC
CDR3aa: CASSSGRAVNEQFF

v_gene: TRBV6-5
j_gene: TRBJ2-7
abundance: .
d_gene: .
CDR3nt: TGTGCCAGCAGTTACGGCAAATACTACGAGCAGTACTTC
CDR3aa: CASSYGKYYEQYF

v_gene: TRBV5-4
j_gene: TRBJ2-5
abundance: once
d_gene: .
CDR3nt: TGTGCCAGCAGCTCAAAACAGGGAGGGGAGACCCAGTACTTC
CDR3aa: CASSSKQGGETQYF

v_gene: TRBV10-2
j_gene: TRBJ2-7
abundance: .
d_gene: .
CDR3nt: TGCGCCAGCAGTGAGAACCTCCTTATGGGGGACGAGCAGTACTTC
CDR3aa: CASSENLLMGDEQYF

v_gene: TRBV11-2
j_gene: TRBJ2-5
abundance: .
d_gene: .
CDR3nt: TGTGCCAGCAGCTTAGCAGGGGGGCAAGAGACCCAGTACTTC
CDR3aa: CASSLAGGQETQYF

v_gene: TRBV5-4
j_gene: TRBJ1-2
abundance: few
d_gene: TRBD1
CDR3nt: TGTGCCAGCAGCTTGGACAGGGGGGCCCTCTCCTTC
CDR3aa: CASSLDRGALSF

v_gene: TRBV7-6
j_gene: TRBJ2-2
abundance: .
d_gene: .
CDR3nt: TGTGCCAGCAGCAGAGACAGTCTTCTCACCGGGGAGCTGTTTTTT
CDR3aa: CASSRDSLLTGELFF

v_gene: TRBV28
j_gene: TRBJ2-3
abundance: .
d_gene: TRBD2
CDR3nt: TGTGCCAGCAGTTTAGGACTAGCTTATAGCACAGATACGCAGTATTTT
CDR3aa: CASSLGLAYSTDTQYF

v_gene: TRBV19
j_gene: TRBJ2-7
abundance: .
d_gene: .
CDR3nt: TGTGCCAGTAGTAGAACTTTTTTCGACGAGCAGTACTTC
CDR3aa: CASSRTFFDEQYF

v_gene: TRBV18
j_gene: TRBJ2-7
abundance: once
d_gene: .
CDR3nt: TGTGCCAGCTCACCACCCGCGACAGATCCCTACGAGCAGTACTTC
CDR3aa: CASSPPATDPYEQYF

v_gene: TRBV30
j_gene: TRBJ1-5
abundance: .
d_gene: .
CDR3nt: TGTGCCGACTATGGGAGCAATCAGCCCCAGCATTTT
CDR3aa: CADYGSNQPQHF

v_gene: TRBV12-2
j_gene: TRBJ2-3
abundance: .
d_gene: .
CDR3nt: TGTGCAAGTCGCTTAGAGGGACTAGCGGGGGGTGGGAGCACAGATACGCAGTATTTT
CDR3aa: CASRLEGLAGGGSTDTQYF

v_gene: TRBV30
j_gene: TRBJ1-3
abundance: .
d_gene: .
CDR3nt: TGTGCCTGGAGACCCCCAGGGGACTCTGGAAACACCATATATTTT
CDR3aa: CAWRPPGDSGNTIYF

v_gene: TRBV7-2
j_gene: TRBJ1-6
abundance: once
d_gene: .
CDR3nt: TGTGCCAGCAGCTTAATTCCGAGGAGCTCCTATAATTCACCCCTCCACTTT
CDR3aa: CASSLIPRSSYNSPLHF

v_gene: TRBV12-5
j_gene: TRBJ1-4
abundance: .
d_gene: .
CDR3nt: TGTGCTAGTGGTTTGAACAACATCCGGCTGTTTTTT
CDR3aa: CASGLNNIRLFF

v_gene: TRBV9
j_gene: TRBJ2-1
abundance: .
d_gene: TRBD2
CDR3nt: TGTGCCAGCAGCGTAGCCGGGACTAGCTTCAATGAGCAGTTCTTC
CDR3aa: CASSVAGTSFNEQFF

v_gene: TRBV7-2
j_gene: TRBJ1-1
abundance: .
d_gene: .
CDR3nt: TGTGCCAGCACCCCTCTCACAGCGATGAACACTGAAGCTTTCTTT
CDR3aa: CASTPLTAMNTEAFF

v_gene: TRBV6-5
j_gene: TRBJ1-4
abundance: .
d_gene: TRBD1
CDR3nt: TGTGCCAGCAGTACAGGGGCTGAAAAACTGTTTTTT
CDR3aa: CASSTGAEKLFF

v_gene: TRBV5-1
j_gene: TRBJ1-3
abundance: .
d_gene: .
CDR3nt: TGCGCCAGCAGCTTGGAAGGGGATGGAAACACCATATATTTT
CDR3aa: CASSLEGDGNTIYF

v_gene: TRBV9
j_gene: TRBJ2-3
abundance: .
d_gene: .
CDR3nt: TGTGCCAGCAGCGTAGCACAGAGTGGGGCAGATACGCAGTATTTT
CDR3aa: CASSVAQSGADTQYF

v_gene: TRBV19
j_gene: TRBJ2-1
abundance: .
d_gene: TRBD2
CDR3nt: TGTGCCAGTAGTCCAGGACTAGCGGGGGAGCAGTTCTTC
CDR3aa: CASSPGLAGEQFF

v_gene: TRBV5-4
j_gene: TRBJ2-5
abundance: .
d_gene: TRBD2
CDR3nt: TGTGCCAGCAGGCCGGGACTAGCGGGTCTGGAGACCCAGTACTTC
CDR3aa: CASRPGLAGLETQYF

v_gene: TRBV14
j_gene: TRBJ2-3
abundance: .
d_gene: .
CDR3nt: TGTGCCAGCAGCCAAGGTTACGGGGGCGGGCGCACAGATACGCAGTATTTT
CDR3aa: CASSQGYGGGRTDTQYF

v_gene: TRBV28
j_gene: TRBJ2-3
abundance: .
d_gene: .
CDR3nt: TGTGCCAGCAGTTTAGCTTTCTACACAGATACGCAGTATTTT
CDR3aa: CASSLAFYTDTQYF

v_gene: TRBV18
j_gene: TRBJ1-5
abundance: .
d_gene: .
CDR3nt: TGTGCCAGCTCCCTGGGGAATAGCAATCAGCCCCAGCATTTT
CDR3aa: CASSLGNSNQPQHF

v_gene: TRBV28
j_gene: TRBJ2-3
abundance: .
d_gene: TRBD2
CDR3nt: TGTGCCAGCAGTCCAATTAGCGGGGGGATCACAGATACGCAGTATTTT
CDR3aa: CASSPISGGITDTQYF

v_gene: TRBV19
j_gene: TRBJ1-2
abundance: .
d_gene: .
CDR3nt: TGTGCCAGTCGTTGGTTGGGGGTTGGCTACACCTTC
CDR3aa: CASRWLGVGYTF

v_gene: TRBV12-5
j_gene: TRBJ2-2
abundance: .
d_gene: TRBD1
CDR3nt: TGTGCTAGTGGTAATGACAGGGCTAACACCGGGGAGCTGTTTTTT
CDR3aa: CASGNDRANTGELFF

v_gene: TRBV4-2
j_gene: TRBJ1-6
abundance: .
d_gene: .
CDR3nt: TGTGCCAGCAGCCAAGGGACAGATAATTCACCCCTCCACTTT
CDR3aa: CASSQGTDNSPLHF

v_gene: TRBV15
j_gene: TRBJ1-5
abundance: .
d_gene: .
CDR3nt: TGTGCCACCAGCAAGGAGAATCAGCCCCAGCATTTT
CDR3aa: CATSKENQPQHF

v_gene: TRBV6-1
j_gene: TRBJ2-5
abundance: .
d_gene: .
CDR3nt: TGTGCCAGCAGCATCCCTCCTAGCGTTGGAGAGACCCAGTACTTC
CDR3aa: CASSIPPSVGETQYF

v_gene: TRBV27
j_gene: TRBJ2-7
abundance: .
d_gene: .
CDR3nt: TGCGCCAGCAGTTTAGCCAGGGAGTACGAGCAGTACTTC
CDR3aa: CASSLAREYEQYF

v_gene: TRBV29-1
j_gene: TRBJ2-5
abundance: .
d_gene: TRBD1
CDR3nt: TGCAGCGTTGCGCCCGCTGGGACAGGGGTTCGGCGAGAGACCCAGTACTTC
CDR3aa: CSVAPAGTGVRRETQYF

v_gene: TRBV7-2
j_gene: TRBJ1-5
abundance: .
d_gene: .
CDR3nt: TGTGCCAGCAGCTTATATTTTTTGCAGCCCCAGCATTTT
CDR3aa: CASSLYFLQPQHF

v_gene: TRBV4-3
j_gene: TRBJ2-7
abundance: .
d_gene: TRBD2
CDR3nt: TGCGCCAGCAGCCACGGACTAGCCGGGGGTGGAGAGCAGTACTTC
CDR3aa: CASSHGLAGGGEQYF